The T cell receptor beta chain described here comes from a study of T cells in Graves' hyperthyroidism and ophthalmopathy. The source material, RNA transcripts, was used to amplify TCR beta CDR3 regions. First-round RT-PCR of the TCR CDR3 relied on the HTBI primer set. One entry per CDR3 protein results from TCRdb running MiXCR on the multiplex PCR reads. Here the sample spans under 700,000 distinct CDR3 sequences, around 46% being singletons. The germline gives CDR1 SGHVS, CDR2 FNYEAQ. CDR3 size: 15 residues. Trimming took 2 bases from V and 5 from J, leaving 16 bases between them. The count of this clonotype is one. The authors deemed Graves' hyperthyroidism stable absent ophthalmopathy progression within 18 months. Patients with uncontrolled infections, other autoimmune diseases, pregnancy or lactation were excluded.

V is TRBV7-6 and J is TRBJ2-7; TRBD1 might be the D (6 bases). This TCR derives from a young woman with Graves' hyperthyroidism. The sequencing sample was made of peripheral blood or thyroid tissue (not recorded which). CDR3 in amino acids: CASSLPGAGDHEQYF. The CDR3 coding sequence is TGTGCCAGCAGCTTACCCGGGGCAGGGGACCACGAGCAGTACTTC.